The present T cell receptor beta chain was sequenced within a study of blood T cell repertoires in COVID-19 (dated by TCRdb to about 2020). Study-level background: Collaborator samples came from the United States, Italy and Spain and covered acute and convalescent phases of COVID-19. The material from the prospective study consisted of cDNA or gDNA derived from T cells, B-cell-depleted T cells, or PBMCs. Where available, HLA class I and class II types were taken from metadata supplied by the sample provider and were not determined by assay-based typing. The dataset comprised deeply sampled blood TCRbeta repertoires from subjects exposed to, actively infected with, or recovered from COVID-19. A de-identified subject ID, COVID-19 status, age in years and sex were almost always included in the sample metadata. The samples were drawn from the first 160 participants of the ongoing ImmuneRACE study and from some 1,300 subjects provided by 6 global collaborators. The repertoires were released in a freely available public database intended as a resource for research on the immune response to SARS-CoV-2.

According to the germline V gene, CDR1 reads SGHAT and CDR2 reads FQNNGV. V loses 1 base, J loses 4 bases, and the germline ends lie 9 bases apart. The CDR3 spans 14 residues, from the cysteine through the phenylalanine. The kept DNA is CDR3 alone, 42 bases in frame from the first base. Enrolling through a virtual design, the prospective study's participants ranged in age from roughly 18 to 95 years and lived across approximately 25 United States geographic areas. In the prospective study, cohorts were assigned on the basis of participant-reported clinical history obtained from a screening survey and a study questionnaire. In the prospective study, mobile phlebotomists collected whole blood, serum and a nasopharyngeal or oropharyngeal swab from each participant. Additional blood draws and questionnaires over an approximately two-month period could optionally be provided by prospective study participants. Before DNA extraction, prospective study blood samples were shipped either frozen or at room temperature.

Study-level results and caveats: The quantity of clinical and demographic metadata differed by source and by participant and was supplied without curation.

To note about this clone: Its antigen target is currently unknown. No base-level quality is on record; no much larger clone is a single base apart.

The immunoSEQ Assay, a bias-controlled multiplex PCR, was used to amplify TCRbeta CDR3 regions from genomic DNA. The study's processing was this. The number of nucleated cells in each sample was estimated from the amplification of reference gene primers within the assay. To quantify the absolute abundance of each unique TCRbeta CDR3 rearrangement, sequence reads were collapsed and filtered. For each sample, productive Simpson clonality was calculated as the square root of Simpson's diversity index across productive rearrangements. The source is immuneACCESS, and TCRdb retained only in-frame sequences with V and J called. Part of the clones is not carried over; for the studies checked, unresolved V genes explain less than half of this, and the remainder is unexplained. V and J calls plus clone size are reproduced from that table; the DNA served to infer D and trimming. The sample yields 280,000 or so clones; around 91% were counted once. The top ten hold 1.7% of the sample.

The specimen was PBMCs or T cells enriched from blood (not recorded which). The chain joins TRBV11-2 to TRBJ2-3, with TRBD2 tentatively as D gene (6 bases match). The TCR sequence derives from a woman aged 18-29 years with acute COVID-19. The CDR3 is CASSLVWGADTQYF. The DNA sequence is TGTGCCAGCAGCTTAGTTTGGGGGGCAGATACGCAGTATTTT.